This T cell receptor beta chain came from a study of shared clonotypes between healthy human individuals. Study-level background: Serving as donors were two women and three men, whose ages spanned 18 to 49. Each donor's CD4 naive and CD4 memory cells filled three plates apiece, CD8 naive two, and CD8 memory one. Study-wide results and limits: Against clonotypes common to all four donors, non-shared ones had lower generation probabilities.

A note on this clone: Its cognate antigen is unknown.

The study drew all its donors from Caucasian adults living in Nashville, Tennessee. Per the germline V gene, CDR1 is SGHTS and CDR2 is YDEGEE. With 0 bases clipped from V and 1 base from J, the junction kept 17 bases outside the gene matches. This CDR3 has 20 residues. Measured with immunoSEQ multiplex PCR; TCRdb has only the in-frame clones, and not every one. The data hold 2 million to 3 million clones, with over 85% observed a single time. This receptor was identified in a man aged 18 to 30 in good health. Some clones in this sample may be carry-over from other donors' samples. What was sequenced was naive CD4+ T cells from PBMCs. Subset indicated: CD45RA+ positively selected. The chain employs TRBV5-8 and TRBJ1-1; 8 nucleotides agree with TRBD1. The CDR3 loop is CASSLVAGGGIHVGNTEAFF. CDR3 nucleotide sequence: TGTGCCAGCAGCTTGGTGGCAGGGGGCGGGATCCACGTGGGGAACACTGAAGCTTTCTTT.